These 18 T cell receptor beta chains originate from one sample sequenced in a study of T cell responses to AZD1222 COVID-19 vaccine. Sequencing was performed with immunoSEQ multiplex PCR; in TCRdb, only in-frame clones are kept and a portion is missing. Of 90,000 to 120,000 clones listed, 70% to 90% are singletons. The source was peripheral blood, collected 28 days after the second AZD1222 dose. All receptors come from an adult who received the AZD1222 COVID-19 vaccine.

The rearrangement links TRBV5-4 to TRBJ1-3; D is possibly TRBD1 (5 bases). V dropped 0 bases and J dropped 0 bases, with 16 bases sitting between them. Germline V lookup: CDR1 SGHNT, CDR2 YYREEE (reference sequence). CDR3 length: 18 amino acids. The CDR3 DNA is TGTGCCAGCAGCTTGGTCGGGTCCGGACACCTCTCTGGAAACACCATATATTTT. Amino acids: CASSLVGSGHLSGNTIYF.

The V call is TRBV7-9, the J call TRBJ1-3; D is unresolved. Germline V gene lookup returns CDR1 SEHNR and CDR2 FQNEAQ (reference sequence). The CDR3 sequence is 15 residues long. Trimming removed 1 base from V and 0 bases from J, with 7 bases in between. CDR3 in DNA: TGTGCCAGCAGCTTAGGGACCGACTCTGGAAACACCATATATTTT. Residues: CASSLGTDSGNTIYF.

This sequence joins TRBV11-2 and TRBJ2-2, with D possibly matching TRBD2 (6 bases). The V end was cut by 3 bases, the J end by 1 base, with 21 bases between. Germline CDR1 reads SGHAT; CDR2 reads FQNNGV. This CDR3 region has 19 residues. The CDR3 region is CASSFFARELTVNTGELFF. Here the CDR3 DNA reads TGTGCCAGCAGCTTTTTCGCTCGGGAGCTAACCGTGAACACCGGGGAGCTGTTTTTT. Filled out from reference TRBV11-2 and TRBJ2-2, the complete variable domain reads EAGVAQSPRYKIIEKRQSVAFWCNPISGHATLYWYQQILGQGPKLLIQFQNNGVVDDSQLPKDRFSAERLKGVDSTLKIQPAKLEDSAVYLCASSFFARELTVNTGELFFGEGSRLTVL.

About this clone: Other DNA sequences in this specimen translate into the identical CDR3. The chain links TRBV7-3 to TRBJ1-1; D is ambiguous. Between the trimmed V and J ends, which lost 1 base and 2 bases, there was a span of 5 bases. Germline V gene data show CDR1 as SGHTA and CDR2 as FQGTGA. The CDR3 has 13 residues. CDR3 nucleotides: TGTGCCAGCAGCTTAAACAGAAACACTGAAGCTTTCTTT. This translates into CASSLNRNTEAFF.

A single count supports this clone. This chain uses TRBV29-1 with TRBJ2-1; TRBD1 or TRBD2 may be the D gene (5 bases each). Germline V CDR1 and CDR2: SQVTM, ANQGSEA. CDR3 length: 13 residues. Trimming cost V 2 bases and J 4 bases, with 9 bases left between them. In nucleotides, the CDR3 is TGCAGCGTTGAACGGGACGCATACAATGAGCAGTTCTTC. Its protein is CSVERDAYNEQFF.

This chain uses TRBV6-1 with TRBJ2-1; 8 bases align to TRBD2. This CDR3 has 12 amino acids. Germline values: CDR1 MNHNS, CDR2 SASEGT. The V gene end was trimmed by 3 bases and the J gene end by 16 bases; junction bases not matched to a gene: 8. CDR3 sequence: CASSEYSGTTFF. The CDR3, as DNA: TGTGCCAGCAGTGAGTATAGCGGGACCACCTTCTTC.

V gene TRBV11-2 combines with J gene TRBJ1-2; 7 positions agree with TRBD1. The CDR3 extends over 15 amino acids. CDR1 is SGHAT, CDR2 FQNNGV, per germline. The J segment lost 4 bases and the V segment lost 6 bases, leaving 11 bases of the junction unmatched. Here the CDR3 DNA reads TGTGCCAGCAGTGACTCAGAAACAGGGGTCTATGGCTACACCTTC. The encoded protein is CASSDSETGVYGYTF.

V is TRBV4-1 and J is TRBJ2-2; TRBD1 matches at 8 bases. The CDR3 extends over 15 amino acids. The germline V gene has CDR1 MGHRA and CDR2 YSYEKL. Unmatched junction bases numbered 4, after V lost 3 bases and J lost 4 bases. The CDR3: CASSQAGGITGELFF. CDR3 DNA sequence: TGCGCCAGCAGCCAGGCAGGGGGCATCACCGGGGAGCTGTTTTTT.

The gene calls are TRBV4-1 and TRBJ2-2; no reliable D call. Trimming stripped 6 bases from V and 5 bases from J, with 19 bases between. Germline loops: CDR1 MGHRA, CDR2 YSYEKL. The CDR3 extends over 16 amino acids. The CDR3 protein is CASSDQGRIRTGELFF. The DNA for the CDR3 is TGCGCCAGCAGTGACCAAGGGCGGATTAGGACCGGGGAGCTGTTTTTT.

The V gene is TRBV5-1, the J gene TRBJ2-7; no definite D call. V was clipped by 0 bases and J by 3 bases, with 4 bases between them. There are 12 residues in the CDR3. The germline V gene has CDR1 SGHRS and CDR2 YFSETQ. The CDR3 nucleotides read TGCGCCAGCAGCTTGGGGGGCTACGAGCAGTACTTC. Translation: CASSLGGYEQYF.

CDR3 coding DNA: TGTGCCAGCAGCGTCCCAAGACTAGCGGGAGCCGGGGAGCTGTTTTTT. Protein sequence: CASSVPRLAGAGELFF. The V call is TRBV9, the J call TRBJ2-2; 12 positions agree with TRBD2. Losses at the gene ends were 2 bases for V and 6 bases for J; bases not matched to a gene: 5. Germline V gene lookup returns CDR1 SGDLS and CDR2 YYNGEE. The CDR3 contains 16 residues.

This chain uses TRBV10-3 with TRBJ1-1; unclear D gene. V was cut by 8 bases and J by 6 bases, with 10 bases left in between. Germline V CDR1 and CDR2: ENHRY, SYGVKD. The CDR3 has 11 amino acids. CDR3 DNA: TGTGCCATCGAGGAACCCGCTGAAGCTTTCTTT. Translating it yields CAIEEPAEAFF.

The J gene is TRBJ1-2, the V gene TRBV5-4, with 9 bases fitting TRBD1. V shed 0 bases and J 4 bases; nucleotides not matched to a gene: 4. Germline-derived CDR1 and CDR2 are SGHNT and YYREEE (reference sequence). This CDR3 region has 15 residues. For the CDR3, the DNA is TGTGCCAGCAGCTTGGAGGCGACAGGGGGCTATGGCTACACCTTC. As protein: CASSLEATGGYGYTF.

The CDR3 loop reads CASRQTSGRYNEQFF. The CDR3 coding sequence is TGTGCCAGCAGACAGACTAGCGGCAGATACAATGAGCAGTTCTTC. V usage is TRBV28 and J usage is TRBJ2-1, with TRBD2 identical over 9 bases. The trim removed 6 bases at V and 4 bases at J, leaving 7 bases unmatched. The V gene's germline CDR1 is MDHEN and CDR2 SYDVKM. CDR3 length equals 15 residues.

V usage is TRBV9 and J usage is TRBJ1-2; D might be TRBD1 (6 bases). This CDR3 region has 17 residues. The V gene lost 3 bases and the J gene lost 3 bases, with 21 bases spanning the gap. Germline values: CDR1 SGDLS, CDR2 YYNGEE. The CDR3, as DNA: TGTGCCAGCAGCGCCCGACAGGAGGCACGATTACACTATGGCTACACCTTC. This encodes CASSARQEARLHYGYTF.

V usage is TRBV10-2 and J usage is TRBJ2-5, with a possible D match to TRBD1 (7 bases). This CDR3 comprises 15 residues. Germline V gene lookup returns CDR1 WSHSY and CDR2 SAAADI. V was shortened by 6 bases and J by 5 bases, with 19 bases between the two germline ends. CDR3 amino acids: CASRESRGERETQYF. The CDR3 nucleotides are TGCGCCAGCAGGGAGAGCAGGGGGGAGCGGGAGACCCAGTACTTC.

This chain uses TRBV2 with TRBJ1-1; D ambiguous. This CDR3 has 15 residues. Germline CDR1 and CDR2: SNHLY and FYNNEI. Between the trimmed V and J ends, which lost 0 bases and 4 bases, there was a span of 12 bases. The CDR3 is CASSEAPTLITEAFF. For the CDR3, the DNA is TGTGCCAGCAGTGAAGCTCCCACACTCATCACTGAAGCTTTCTTT.

The chain links TRBV7-9 to TRBJ2-5; possible D gene TRBD1, 5 bases. From germline, CDR1 is SEHNR and CDR2 FQNEAQ (reference sequence). Trimming left V 1 base short and J 13 bases short, with 19 bases between. The CDR3 is 14 residues long. CDR3 nucleotides: TGTGCCAGCAGCTTAGTAGCAGGGTCAGGCCTTCTGTACTTC. Translation gives CASSLVAGSGLLYF.